This T cell receptor (beta chain) was identified in a study of human T cells and chemical hapten exposure. Looking at the study overall: Read at 6 days, the patch tests placed 0.01% DPC on the upper back.

CDR1 and CDR2 (germline): LGHDT, YNNKEL (reference sequence). The V and J ends lost 3 bases and 2 bases, in that order; junction bases with no gene match: 4. The length of the CDR3 is 15 residues. TCRdb re-called the RACE reads through MiXCR, storing one row per CDR3 protein. The top ten hold 2.5% to 3.5% of the sample, which has 110,000 or so distinct CDR3 sequences, less than 45% seen once. This clonotype was counted between two and nine times. The time point: patch test 3, about 24 weeks after DPC sensitization. Regarding treatment: therapeutic diphenylcyclopropenone sensitization with weekly scalp DPC.

The chain has TRBV3-1 and TRBJ2-4; the match to TRBD1 covers 7 bases. This sample comprised whole blood, obtained in connection with sensitization to the hapten diphenylcyclopropenone (DPC). This clonotype was obtained from a man aged 40-55 years with alopecia areata. Some clones in this sample may be carry-over from other donors' samples. The CDR3 DNA sequence: TGTGCCAGCAGCCAGGACAGGTTCTCCAAAAACATTCAGTACTTC. Translated, it gives CASSQDRFSKNIQYF.